This T cell receptor (beta chain) emerged from a study of blood T cell repertoires in COVID-19. Study-level information: The United States, Italy and Spain were the sources of the acute and convalescent COVID-19 samples. PBMCs, B-cell-depleted T cells, or T cells provided the cDNA or gDNA that made up the material.

Authors' analysis steps: Cell counts per sample came from amplifying reference gene primers. TCRdb keeps only in-frame clones here, not all; method: immunoSEQ multiplex PCR. V and J calls and clone size follow that table, whereas D and trimming were derived from the DNA. Counted here are more than 90,000 clones, more than 75% occurring once; the ten biggest clones make up 11%. The CDR3 has 16 amino acids. The germline V gene has CDR1 SGHAT and CDR2 FQNNGV. V lost 3 bases and J lost 0; bases outside the gene matches: 5. This clonotype was obtained from a woman aged 25 to 39 with acute or convalescent COVID-19. The sample comprised peripheral blood. V usage is TRBV11-2 and J usage is TRBJ1-1; 9 nucleotides align to TRBD1. Here the CDR3 DNA reads TGTGCCAGCAGCTTGGGACAGGGTTTCCTGAACACTGAAGCTTTCTTT. This sequence encodes CASSLGQGFLNTEAFF.